This T cell receptor (beta chain) was found in a study of blood T cell repertoires in COVID-19. The wider study: T cells, B-cell-depleted T cells, or PBMCs supplied cDNA or gDNA.

The assay was immunoSEQ multiplex PCR, and TCRdb's table has in-frame clones only and misses some. The sample yields just under 20,000 clones, around 83% seen once. The clonotype comes from a human donor with active COVID-19. The donor label of this sample is uncertain. The specimen was peripheral blood.

The DNA for the CDR3 is TGTGCCAGCAGCCTACTAGCGGGAGACTTGGCGCAGTACTTC. This sequence encodes CASSLLAGDLAQYF. This chain joins TRBV28 and TRBJ2-7; 11 bases match TRBD2. CDR3 length equals 14 residues. Germline CDR1 is MDHEN and CDR2 is SYDVKM. V trimming: 6 bases; J trimming: 9 bases; junction bases outside the gene matches: 10.